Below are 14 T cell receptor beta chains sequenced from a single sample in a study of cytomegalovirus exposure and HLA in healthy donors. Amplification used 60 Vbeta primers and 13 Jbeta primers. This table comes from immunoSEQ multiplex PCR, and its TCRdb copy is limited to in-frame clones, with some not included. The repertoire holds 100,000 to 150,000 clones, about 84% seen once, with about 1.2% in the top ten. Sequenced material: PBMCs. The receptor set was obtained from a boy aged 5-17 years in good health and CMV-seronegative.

DNA for the CDR3: TGTGCCAGCAGTTACTCTCCGGGGAGCATCAACACTGAAGCTTTCTTT. It translates to CASSYSPGSINTEAFF. The J gene is TRBJ1-1, the V gene TRBV6-5; no clear D. The V gene's germline CDR1 is MNHEY and CDR2 SVGAGI. V was trimmed by 0 bases and J by 2 bases, leaving 13 bases between them. The CDR3 has 16 amino acids.

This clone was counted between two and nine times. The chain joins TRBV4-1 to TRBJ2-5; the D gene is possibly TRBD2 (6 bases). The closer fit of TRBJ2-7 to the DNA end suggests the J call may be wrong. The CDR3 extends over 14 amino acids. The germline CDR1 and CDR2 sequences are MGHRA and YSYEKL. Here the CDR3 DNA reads TGCGCCAGCAGCCAAGCACTAGCAGTCTACGAGCAGTACTTC. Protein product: CASSQALAVYEQYF.

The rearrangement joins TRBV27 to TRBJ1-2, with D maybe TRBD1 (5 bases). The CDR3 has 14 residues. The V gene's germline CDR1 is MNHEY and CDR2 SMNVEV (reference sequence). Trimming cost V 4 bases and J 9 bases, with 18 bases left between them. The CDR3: CASSSILDINRYTF. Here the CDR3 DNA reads TGTGCCAGCAGTTCGATTTTGGACATTAACCGCTACACCTTC.

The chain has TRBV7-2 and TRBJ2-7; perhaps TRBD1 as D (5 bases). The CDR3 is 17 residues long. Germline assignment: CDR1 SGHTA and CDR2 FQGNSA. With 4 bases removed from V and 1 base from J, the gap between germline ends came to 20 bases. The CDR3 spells CASSSPQSRASSYEQYF. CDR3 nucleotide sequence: TGTGCCAGCAGCTCCCCCCAATCCAGGGCATCGTCCTACGAGCAGTACTTC.

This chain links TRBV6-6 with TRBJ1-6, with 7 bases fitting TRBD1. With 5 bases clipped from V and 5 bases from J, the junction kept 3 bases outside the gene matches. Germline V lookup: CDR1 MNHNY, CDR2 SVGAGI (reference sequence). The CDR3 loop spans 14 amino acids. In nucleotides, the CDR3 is TGTGCCAGCAGTCCCGGGACAGATAATTCACCCCTCCACTTT. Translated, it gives CASSPGTDNSPLHF.

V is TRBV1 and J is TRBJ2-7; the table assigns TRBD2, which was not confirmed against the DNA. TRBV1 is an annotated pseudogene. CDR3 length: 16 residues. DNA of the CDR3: TGCACCAGCAGCCAGAACTCGGGACTGAGCAGTTACGAGCAGTACTTC. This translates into CTSSQNSGLSSYEQYF.

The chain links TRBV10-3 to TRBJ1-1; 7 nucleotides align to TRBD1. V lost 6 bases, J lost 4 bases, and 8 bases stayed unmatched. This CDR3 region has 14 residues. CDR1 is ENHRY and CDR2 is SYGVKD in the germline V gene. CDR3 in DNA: TGTGCCATCAGGCCAACAGGGGACGGCACTGAAGCTTTCTTT. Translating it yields CAIRPTGDGTEAFF.

This CDR3 is CATSLRQGRGPYEQYF. The CDR3 bases are TGTGCCACCAGCCTCCGACAGGGTAGGGGCCCCTACGAGCAGTACTTC. This rearrangement joins TRBV15 to TRBJ2-7; 7 positions match TRBD1. The CDR3 consists of 16 residues. With V trimmed by 5 bases and J by 2 bases, 12 bases remained unmatched. Germline CDR1 LNHNV, CDR2 YYDKDF (reference sequence).

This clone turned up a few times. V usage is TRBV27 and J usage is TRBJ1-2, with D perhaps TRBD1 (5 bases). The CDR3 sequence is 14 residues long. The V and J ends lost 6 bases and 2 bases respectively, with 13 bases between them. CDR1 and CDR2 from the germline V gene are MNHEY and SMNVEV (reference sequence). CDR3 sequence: CASSFGRGNYGYTF. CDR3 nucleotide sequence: TGTGCCAGCAGCTTCGGAAGGGGAAACTATGGCTACACCTTC.

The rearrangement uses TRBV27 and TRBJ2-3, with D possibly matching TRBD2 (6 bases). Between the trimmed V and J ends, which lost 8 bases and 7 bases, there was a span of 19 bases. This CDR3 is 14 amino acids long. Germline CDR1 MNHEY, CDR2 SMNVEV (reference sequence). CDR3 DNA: TGTGCCAGCTCCCCCGTTAGCGGCGCTAATACGCAGTATTTT. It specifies CASSPVSGANTQYF.

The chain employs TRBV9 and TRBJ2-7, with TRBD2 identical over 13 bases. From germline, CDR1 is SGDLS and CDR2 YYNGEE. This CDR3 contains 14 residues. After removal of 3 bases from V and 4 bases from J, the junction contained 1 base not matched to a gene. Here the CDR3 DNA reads TGTGCCAGCAGCGGACTAGCGGGAGGATACGAGCAGTACTTC. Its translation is CASSGLAGGYEQYF.

The CDR3 reads CAISALGRGETQYF. For the CDR3, the DNA is TGTGCCATCAGTGCGTTGGGGAGGGGCGAGACCCAGTACTTC. The rearrangement joins TRBV10-3 to TRBJ2-5; 7 positions match TRBD2. From germline, CDR1 is ENHRY and CDR2 SYGVKD. The V segment lost 4 bases and the J segment 5 bases; nucleotides outside the gene matches: 7. The CDR3 has 14 residues.

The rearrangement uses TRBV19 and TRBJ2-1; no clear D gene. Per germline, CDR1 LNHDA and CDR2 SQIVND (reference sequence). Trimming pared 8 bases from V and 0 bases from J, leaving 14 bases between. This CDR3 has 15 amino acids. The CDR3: CASHAAKSSYNEQFF. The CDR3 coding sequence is TGTGCCAGTCACGCGGCGAAAAGCTCCTACAATGAGCAGTTCTTC. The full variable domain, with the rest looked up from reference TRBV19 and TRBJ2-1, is DGGITQSPKYLFRKEGQNVTLSCEQNLNHDAMYWYRQDPGQGLRLIYYSQIVNDFQKGDIAEGYSVSREKKESFPLTVTSAQKNPTAFYLCASHAAKSSYNEQFFGPGTRLTVL.

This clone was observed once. CDR3 amino acids: CASSIDFYNEQFF. In nucleotides, the CDR3 is TGTGCCAGCAGCATTGACTTCTACAATGAGCAGTTCTTC. V usage is TRBV7-3 and J usage is TRBJ2-1; D gene uncertain. There are 13 residues in the CDR3. Germline V CDR1 and CDR2: SGHTA, FQGTGA. The V and J ends lost 5 bases and 3 bases respectively, with 8 bases between them.